The entry below gives a single TCR beta chain sequence along with its context. The data stem from a study of immune characterization of retroperitoneal liposarcoma. After removal of 4 bases from V and 10 bases from J, the junction contained 16 bases not matched to a gene. Per germline, CDR1 MNHNS and CDR2 SASEGT. The CDR3 has 16 residues. Using its own MiXCR run on the PCR reads, TCRdb lists one record per CDR3 protein. The sample carries 2,500 to 3,500 distinct CDR3 sequences, approximately 48% recorded once. The specimen was tumor tissue. The chain recombines TRBV6-1 with TRBJ2-1; the match to TRBD2 covers 7 bases. The sequence came from a male donor with retroperitoneal liposarcoma. The CDR3 is CASSAIAGGRRGEQFF. DNA of the CDR3: TGTGCCAGCAGTGCTATAGCGGGTGGGAGACGGGGCGAGCAGTTCTTC.